The 2 T cell receptor beta chains below were found in one sample sequenced in a study of CD8 T cells in Susac syndrome. With random hexamers, reverse transcription was performed on roughly 0.45 to 1 ug of RNA. TCRdb recomputed calls from the immunoSEQ multiplex PCR reads with MiXCR, one row per CDR3 protein. The table includes 70,000 to 100,000 distinct CDR3 sequences, roughly 91% detected once. Sequencing input: CD8+ T cells from PBMCs. The receptors shown here come from a human donor in good health.

This clonotype came up once. This sequence joins TRBV7-9 and TRBJ2-3; D uncertain. Germline CDR1 reads SEHNR; CDR2 reads FQNEAQ (reference sequence). The CDR3 is 16 amino acids. V lost 0 bases and J 4 bases, leaving 14 bases between the germline ends. The CDR3 bases are TGTGCCAGCAGCTTAGCCGGCGTAAGGGTTGCAGATACGCAGTATTTT. Translating it yields CASSLAGVRVADTQYF. The full variable domain, its missing parts supplied by reference TRBV7-9 and TRBJ2-3, is DTGVSQNPRHKITKRGQNVTFRCDPISEHNRLYWYRQTLGQGPEFLTYFQNEAQLEKSRLLSDRFSAERPKGSFSTLEIQRTEQGDSAMYLCASSLAGVRVADTQYFGPGTRLTVL.

The chain couples TRBV13 to TRBJ2-3; 11 bases agree with TRBD2. Trimming cost V 3 bases and J 3 bases; bases outside gene matches: 8. The CDR3 contains 17 residues. Germline V gives CDR1 PRHDT, CDR2 FYEKMQ (reference sequence). The CDR3, as DNA: TGTGCCAGCAGCTTCAATAGCGGGGGGGCCCGGACAGATACGCAGTATTTT. As protein: CASSFNSGGARTDTQYF. The variable domain in full, with the rest retrieved from reference TRBV13 and TRBJ2-3, is AAGVIQSPRHLIKEKRETATLKCYPIPRHDTVYWYQQGPGQDPQFLISFYEKMQSDKGSIPDRFSAQQFSDYHSELNMSSLELGDSALYFCASSFNSGGARTDTQYFGPGTRLTVL.